This T cell receptor (beta chain) was found in a study of graft-versus-host responses after intestinal transplantation. Profiling relied on immunoSEQ multiplex PCR, and the TCRdb table lists in-frame clones only, not all of them. The data hold just over 20,000 clones, with approximately 92% observed a single time. This clone was observed once. V was clipped by 0 bases and J by 8 bases, with 12 bases between them. CDR3 length equals 14 residues. From germline, CDR1 is SGHRS and CDR2 YFSETQ. This clonotype was obtained from a human patient who received an intestinal transplant, so some T cells may come from the graft donor. This specimen consisted of PBMCs, obtained roughly 270 days after intestinal transplant. The chain has TRBV5-1 and TRBJ2-1, with a weak D call TRBD2 (5 bases). This CDR3 reads CASSLEPSSHEQFF. CDR3 sequence (DNA): TGCGCCAGCAGCTTGGAACCTAGCTCCCATGAGCAGTTCTTC.